This T cell receptor beta chain stems from a study of shared clonotypes between healthy human individuals. General observations from the study: The sharing of about 5% of naive CD4 clonotypes was seen across a handful of donors. Clonotypes shared by all four donors outscored non-shared clonotypes in generation probability. Larger richness was generally estimated for naive than memory subsets. Rarefaction revealed incomplete sorted-subset sequencing despite large depth.

Germline trimming cut 7 bases from V and 2 bases from J; bases unmatched to any gene: 2. Germline lookup yields CDR1 MDHEN and CDR2 SYDVKM. There are 15 residues in the CDR3. CD45RO-negative, CCR7-selected cells formed the naive CD8 fraction, which excluded terminally differentiated effector memory CD45RA+ cells. Sequencing used immunoSEQ multiplex PCR; TCRdb keeps in-frame clones, though not all of them. The sample records approximately 840,000 clones, approximately 97% being singletons. To note about this clone: Its antigen remains unidentified.

The specimen was naive CD8+ T cells sorted from blood. This chain links TRBV28 with TRBJ2-1; TRBD2 aligns across 13 bases. This receptor was taken from a man aged 25 to 40 in good health. The DNA for the CDR3 is TGTGCCAGCATTGGACTAGCGGGAGCCTACAATGAGCAGTTCTTC. Translation gives CASIGLAGAYNEQFF.